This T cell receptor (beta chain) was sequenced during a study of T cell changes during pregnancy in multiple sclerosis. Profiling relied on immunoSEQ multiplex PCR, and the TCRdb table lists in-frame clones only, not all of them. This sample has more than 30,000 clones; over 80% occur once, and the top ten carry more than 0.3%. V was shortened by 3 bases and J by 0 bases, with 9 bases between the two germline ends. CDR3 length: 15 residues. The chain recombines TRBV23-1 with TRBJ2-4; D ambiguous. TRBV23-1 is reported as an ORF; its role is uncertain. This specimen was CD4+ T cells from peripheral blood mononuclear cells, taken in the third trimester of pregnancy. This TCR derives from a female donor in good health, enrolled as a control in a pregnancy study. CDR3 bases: TGCGCCAGCAGTCATCCACACCAAGCCAAAAACATTCAGTACTTC. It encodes CASSHPHQAKNIQYF.